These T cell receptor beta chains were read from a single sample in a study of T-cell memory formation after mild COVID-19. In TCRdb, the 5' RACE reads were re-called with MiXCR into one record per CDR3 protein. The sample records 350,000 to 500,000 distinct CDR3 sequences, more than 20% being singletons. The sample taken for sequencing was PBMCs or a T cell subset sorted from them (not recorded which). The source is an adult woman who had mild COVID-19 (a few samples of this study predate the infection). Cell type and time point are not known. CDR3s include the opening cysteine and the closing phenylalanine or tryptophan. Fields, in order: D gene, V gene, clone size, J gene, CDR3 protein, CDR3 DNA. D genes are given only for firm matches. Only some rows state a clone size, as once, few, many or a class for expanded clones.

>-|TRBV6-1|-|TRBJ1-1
CASSHREDSTEAFF
TGTGCCAGCAGTCATCGGGAGGATAGCACTGAAGCTTTCTTT
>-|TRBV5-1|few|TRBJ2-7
CASSAGIGYEQYF
TGCGCCAGCAGTGCCGGGATCGGCTACGAGCAGTACTTC
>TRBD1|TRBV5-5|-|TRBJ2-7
CASSLFSPGQWPYEQYF
TGTGCCAGCAGCTTGTTTAGTCCGGGACAGTGGCCCTACGAGCAGTACTTC
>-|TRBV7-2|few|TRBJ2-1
CASSLGVPGAYNEQFF
TGTGCCAGCAGCTTAGGGGTTCCGGGGGCCTACAATGAGCAGTTCTTC
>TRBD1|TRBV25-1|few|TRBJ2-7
CASSEFGTGGYEQYF
TGTGCCAGCAGTGAATTCGGGACAGGGGGCTACGAGCAGTACTTC
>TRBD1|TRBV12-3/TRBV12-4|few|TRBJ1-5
CASSTRGTGNGQPQHF
TGTGCCAGCAGTACAAGAGGGACAGGGAACGGTCAGCCCCAGCATTTT
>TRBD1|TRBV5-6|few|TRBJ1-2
CASSPAGTGGEGYTF
TGTGCCAGCAGCCCAGCCGGGACAGGGGGCGAGGGCTACACCTTC
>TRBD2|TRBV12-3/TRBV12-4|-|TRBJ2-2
CASSFGTSGRRESGELFF
TGTGCCAGCAGTTTTGGGACTAGCGGGAGGAGAGAATCCGGGGAGCTGTTTTTT
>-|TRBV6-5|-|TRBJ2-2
CASKVLLSRNTGELFF
TGTGCCAGCAAAGTACTACTCTCCAGGAACACCGGGGAGCTGTTTTTT
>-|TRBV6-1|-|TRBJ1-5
CASSARGNQPQHF
TGTGCCAGCAGTGCCCGGGGCAATCAGCCCCAGCATTTT
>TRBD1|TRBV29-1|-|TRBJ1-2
CSVEEWRPGQLYGYTF
TGCAGCGTTGAAGAATGGCGACCGGGACAGTTGTATGGCTACACCTTC
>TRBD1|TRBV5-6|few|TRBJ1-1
CASSPGGQVVAFF
TGTGCCAGCAGCCCGGGGGGACAGGTGGTCGCTTTCTTT
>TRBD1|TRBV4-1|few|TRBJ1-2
CASSPSRVGQDGYTF
TGCGCCAGCAGCCCTTCAAGAGTAGGACAGGATGGCTACACCTTC
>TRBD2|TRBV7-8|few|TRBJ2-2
CASSLGTSGLATGELFF
TGTGCCAGCAGCCTTGGGACTAGCGGACTGGCCACCGGGGAGCTGTTTTTT
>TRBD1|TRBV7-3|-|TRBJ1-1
CASSLRQGPAFF
TGTGCCAGCAGCTTAAGACAGGGGCCAGCTTTCTTT
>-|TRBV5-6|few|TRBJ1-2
CASSLFNPQYGYTF
TGTGCCAGCAGCTTGTTCAACCCGCAGTATGGCTACACCTTC
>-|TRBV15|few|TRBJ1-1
CATEGTRNTEAFF
TGTGCCACCGAAGGGACACGAAACACTGAAGCTTTCTTT
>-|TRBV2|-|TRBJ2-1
CASSQMEAEQFF
TGTGCCAGCAGTCAAATGGAGGCCGAGCAGTTCTTC
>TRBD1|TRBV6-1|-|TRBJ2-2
CASSESYRGRSGELFF
TGTGCCAGCAGTGAAAGTTACAGGGGGCGCTCCGGGGAGCTGTTTTTT
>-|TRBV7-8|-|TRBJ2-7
CASSRGRLGLSYEQYF
TGTGCCAGCAGCAGAGGACGACTGGGCCTCTCCTACGAGCAGTACTTC
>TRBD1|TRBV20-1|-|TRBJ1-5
CSAFDRASNQPQHF
TGCAGTGCTTTTGACAGGGCTAGCAATCAGCCCCAGCATTTT
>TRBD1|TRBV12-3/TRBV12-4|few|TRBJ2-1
CASRGAGGEFSEQFF
TGTGCCAGCAGGGGAGCAGGGGGCGAATTCTCTGAGCAGTTCTTC
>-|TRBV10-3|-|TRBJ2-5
CAIPGVLETQYF
TGTGCCATCCCGGGGGTTTTGGAGACCCAGTACTTC
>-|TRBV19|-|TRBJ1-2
CASSIAPGTSLYGYTF
TGTGCCAGTAGTATAGCACCCGGGACAAGTCTTTATGGCTACACCTTC
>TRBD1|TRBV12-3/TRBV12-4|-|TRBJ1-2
CASSWTGVQDGYTF
TGTGCCAGCAGTTGGACAGGGGTCCAGGATGGCTACACCTTC
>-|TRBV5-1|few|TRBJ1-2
CASSEQSNYGYTF
TGCGCCAGCAGCGAACAGAGTAACTATGGCTACACCTTC
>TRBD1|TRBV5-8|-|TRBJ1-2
CASSAGRQGLYGYTF
TGTGCCAGCAGCGCAGGAAGACAGGGCCTCTATGGCTACACCTTC
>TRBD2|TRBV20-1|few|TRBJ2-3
CSARDSSGTDTDTQYF
TGCAGTGCTAGAGATAGTAGCGGGACCGACACAGATACGCAGTATTTT
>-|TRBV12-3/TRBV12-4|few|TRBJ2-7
CASRSDRLSYEQYF
TGTGCCAGCAGGTCGGACAGACTCTCCTACGAGCAGTACTTC
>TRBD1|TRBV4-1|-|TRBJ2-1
CASSLKYRGNEQFF
TGCGCCAGCAGCCTGAAATACAGGGGTAATGAGCAGTTCTTC
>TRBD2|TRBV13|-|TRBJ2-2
CASSLEFGTSGRTGELFF
TGTGCCAGCAGCTTAGAGTTCGGGACTAGCGGGAGGACCGGGGAGCTGTTTTTT
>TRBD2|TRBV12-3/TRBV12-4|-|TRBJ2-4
CASSSGGDGLLAKNIQYF
TGTGCCAGCAGTTCGGGGGGGGATGGTTTACTAGCCAAAAACATTCAGTACTTC
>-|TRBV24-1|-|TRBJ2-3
CATSWGRLADTQYF
TGTGCCACCAGTTGGGGGAGACTAGCAGATACGCAGTATTTT
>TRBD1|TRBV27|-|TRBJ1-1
CASSKQGLQNTEAFF
TGTGCCAGCAGTAAACAGGGGCTCCAGAACACTGAAGCTTTCTTT
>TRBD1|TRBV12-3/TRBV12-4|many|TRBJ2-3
CASSFGQATDTQYF
TGTGCCAGCAGTTTCGGACAGGCCACAGATACGCAGTATTTT
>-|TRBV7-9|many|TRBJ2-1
CASSPHVQGLNEQFF
TGTGCCAGCAGCCCGCACGTCCAGGGTCTCAATGAGCAGTTCTTC
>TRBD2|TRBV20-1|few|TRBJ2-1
CSARGGSRNEQFF
TGCAGTGCCAGAGGCGGGAGTAGGAATGAGCAGTTCTTC
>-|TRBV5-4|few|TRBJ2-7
CASSLIISYEQYF
TGTGCCAGCAGCTTAATAATCTCCTACGAGCAGTACTTC
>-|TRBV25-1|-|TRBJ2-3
CASSESGDTQYF
TGTGCCAGCAGTGAATCGGGAGATACGCAGTATTTT
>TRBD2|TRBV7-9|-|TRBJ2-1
CASAGGSYNEQFF
TGTGCCAGCGCGGGAGGTTCCTACAATGAGCAGTTCTTC
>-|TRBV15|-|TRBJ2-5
CATSRPPGVTQYF
TGTGCCACCAGCAGACCCCCAGGAGTGACCCAGTACTTC
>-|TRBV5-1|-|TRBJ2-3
CASSFDMGTQYF
TGCGCCAGCAGCTTTGACATGGGTACGCAGTATTTT
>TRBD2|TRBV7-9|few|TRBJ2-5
CASSTSAGAQYF
TGTGCCAGCAGCACCAGCGCGGGGGCCCAGTACTTC
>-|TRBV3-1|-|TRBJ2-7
CASSQDVSSYEQYF
TGTGCCAGCAGCCAAGACGTCAGCTCCTACGAGCAGTACTTC
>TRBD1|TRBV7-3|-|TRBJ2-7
CASSLQGDGYYEQYF
TGTGCCAGCAGCCTACAGGGGGACGGGTACTACGAGCAGTACTTC
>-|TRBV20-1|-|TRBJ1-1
CSAEAEAFF
TGCAGTGCTGAAGCTGAAGCTTTCTTT
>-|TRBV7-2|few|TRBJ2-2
CASSLAYGIANTGELFF
TGTGCCAGCAGCTTAGCGTATGGAATCGCGAACACCGGGGAGCTGTTTTTT
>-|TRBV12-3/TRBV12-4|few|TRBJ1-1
CASSPLRRTEAFF
TGTGCCAGCAGTCCTCTTCGGAGGACTGAAGCTTTCTTT
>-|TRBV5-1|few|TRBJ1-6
CASNPTGHNNSPLHF
TGCGCCAGCAACCCAACAGGGCACAATAATTCACCCCTCCACTTT
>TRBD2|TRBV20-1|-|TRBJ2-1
CSAREEWGTSGPSSYNEQFF
TGCAGTGCTAGAGAGGAATGGGGGACTAGCGGGCCCAGCTCCTACAATGAGCAGTTCTTC
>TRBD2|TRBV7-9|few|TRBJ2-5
CASSSAGTTKTQYF
TGTGCCAGCAGCTCCGCCGGGACTACGAAGACCCAGTACTTC
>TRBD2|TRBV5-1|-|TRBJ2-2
CASSLGRLAGDTGELFF
TGCGCCAGCAGCTTGGGCAGACTAGCGGGAGACACCGGGGAGCTGTTTTTT
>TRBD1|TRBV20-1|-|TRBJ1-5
CSARDKLVRGHQPQHF
TGCAGTGCAAGAGATAAGCTCGTAAGGGGGCATCAGCCCCAGCATTTT
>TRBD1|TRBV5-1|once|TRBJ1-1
CASSFGTATLNTEAFF
TGCGCCAGCAGCTTCGGGACAGCAACCTTGAACACTGAAGCTTTCTTT